A selection of T cell receptor beta chains follows, all from one sample in a study of T cells expressing NK-cell markers. TCRdb re-called the 5' RACE reads and gives one entry per CDR3 protein, without DNA. This sample lists around 380,000 distinct CDR3 sequences; its ten largest clones have about 10%. Material for sequencing was blood T cells: a sorted CD56 or NKG2C T cell subset, CD4+ or CD8+ T cells, or bulk PBMC T cells (not recorded which). The receptors shown here come from a woman in her 50s in good health. CDR3s include the opening cysteine and the closing phenylalanine or tryptophan. Each record gives: J gene, V gene, CDR3 protein.

TRBJ2-2 | TRBV7-6 | CASRTPGRATGELFF
TRBJ1-1 | TRBV15 | CATSTRGPTEAFF
TRBJ2-1 | TRBV14 | CASSRRGSNEQFF
TRBJ1-1 | TRBV20-1 | CSARDPDRAIGNTEAFF
TRBJ2-3 | TRBV5-5 | CASSSPPASGRDTQYF
TRBJ2-3 | TRBV6-2/TRBV6-3 | CASSYLTGGPIDTQYF
TRBJ2-7 | TRBV10-3 | CAISGGTHNEQYF
TRBJ1-1 | TRBV4-1 | CASSQAESLNTEAFF
TRBJ1-2 | TRBV13 | CASSLGAGGEGYTF
TRBJ1-2 | TRBV20-1 | CSAREAGPFSYTF
TRBJ2-6 | TRBV6-5 | CATVDIPGANVLTF
TRBJ2-3 | TRBV25-1 | CASSVPGAATDTQYF
TRBJ2-7 | TRBV9 | CASSVAQGGGDEQYF
TRBJ2-1 | TRBV2 | CASSAWGEQFF
TRBJ1-2 | TRBV4-1 | CASSQPRRGANYGYTF
TRBJ2-3 | TRBV7-2 | CASSSKREYSTDTQYF
TRBJ2-2 | TRBV9 | CASSILAGGTGELFF
TRBJ1-1 | TRBV13 | CASSFRWQNTEAFF
TRBJ2-2 | TRBV12-3/TRBV12-4 | CASSQRQVATGELFF
TRBJ1-2 | TRBV19 | CASSITAGGYGYTF
TRBJ2-5 | TRBV6-5 | CASSPGTVNLETQYF
TRBJ2-5 | TRBV20-1 | CSAVSSRTPRETQYF
TRBJ2-7 | TRBV5-5 | CASSLDPSEGDIYEQYF
TRBJ2-1 | TRBV20-1 | CSAWGRGQGFVNEQFF
TRBJ2-3 | TRBV10-3 | CAISDLPLLASDTQYF
TRBJ2-1 | TRBV11-3 | CASSSRLAAGTHEQFF
TRBJ1-6 | TRBV10-3 | CAISGGAIGSPLHF
TRBJ2-2 | TRBV5-6 | CASSFYAGQGITGELFF
TRBJ2-7 | TRBV29-1 | CSALITGQGNYEQYF
TRBJ2-5 | TRBV12-3/TRBV12-4 | CASSGTSGRAQETQYF
TRBJ1-1 | TRBV19 | CASSPGTPNTEAFF
TRBJ2-3 | TRBV28 | CAIRPASTDTQYF
TRBJ2-3 | TRBV18 | CASSPLSGGPTDTQYF
TRBJ2-2 | TRBV5-1 | CASSRRLAGGPGTGELFF
TRBJ2-2 | TRBV5-1 | CASSLLEIGTANTGELFF
TRBJ2-2 | TRBV7-9 | CASSKSTIGTGAGELFF
TRBJ2-7 | TRBV10-1 | CASSESSGRFYEQYF
TRBJ2-3 | TRBV11-2 | CASSLAQGGSDTQYF
TRBJ2-3 | TRBV6-1 | CATGSGGDTQYF
TRBJ1-5 | TRBV5-5 | CASSFTSGVQPQHF
TRBJ2-1 | TRBV28 | CASSLSGLAAYNEQFF
TRBJ2-7 | TRBV21-1 | CASNTGGSEQYF
TRBJ2-7 | TRBV12-3/TRBV12-4 | CASSLSPGGYEQYF
TRBJ1-5 | TRBV10-3 | CAISESLPSNQPQHF
TRBJ2-2 | TRBV25-1 | CASTRTSGSYTGELFF
TRBJ2-3 | TRBV20-1 | CSARGHRAVRAADTQYF
TRBJ1-5 | TRBV6-1 | CASREFIMQPQHF
TRBJ2-1 | TRBV20-1 | CSASTGASYNEQFF
TRBJ1-1 | TRBV20-1 | CSARYSSLAFF
TRBJ2-1 | TRBV4-1 | CASSSDGYEQFF
TRBJ1-2 | TRBV6-1 | CASSEMDSTTGYTF
TRBJ2-1 | TRBV5-1 | CASSPTGRTYNEQFF
TRBJ2-1 | TRBV4-2 | CASSQEKRSEQFF
TRBJ1-1 | TRBV20-1 | CSARQGARTEAFF
TRBJ2-2 | TRBV10-3 | CALGGRGTNTGELFF